This TCR beta chain was sequenced during a study of T cell responses to AZD1222 COVID-19 vaccine (dated by TCRdb to the early 2020s). Study-level background: A total of roughly 240 trial participants underwent TCR sequencing, of whom 200 to 220 received two doses of AZD1222 and some 25 received two doses of the MenACWY control vaccine. Trial participants were enrolled by age into 18-55, 56-69 and 70-plus year subgroups, with roughly 160, 29 and 62 TCR-sequenced participants respectively. What the study reported, not specific to this receptor: In the small 56-69-year group, the increase in depth fell short of significance, most likely because of low power. Most participants were white British and females outnumbered males, and the authors suggested that clonal diversity may have been underestimated. Reportedly, almost half of the unique spike-specific TCRs recognized epitopes lying outside the regions that are mutated in the B.1.351 and B.1.1.7 variants. Spike-specific TCR breadth and depth rose significantly after two AZD1222 doses compared with day 0 and with MenACWY recipients. Conclusions about previously exposed vaccinees are limited, since just 5 to 7 AZD1222 recipients were seropositive for SARS-CoV-2 at baseline. The whole spike protein was spanned by vaccine-associated CD4 TCRs, and dominant responses were seen in regions 160-218 and 743-854. No day 14 peak-response samples were available, so repertoires were characterized only after the peak T cell response.

About this clone: This clone's antigen is unknown. There are no base qualities to consult, and no much larger clone falls within one base.

The time point tag for this specimen amounts to: about 28 days (+/-7) after the second vaccine dose. Because spike-specific TCR depth and breadth did not differ between the two schedules, AZD1222 recipients who got a second dose at roughly 4 weeks were pooled with those who got a second dose at roughly 12 weeks. The vaccinee samples were drawn from two UK trials, COV001 and COV002, one of which was a single-blind randomized controlled phase 2/3 trial testing AZD1222 (ChAdOx1 nCoV-19) in healthy adults. For TCRbeta chain sequencing, PBMC samples were collected from trial participants at day 0 and at day 28 after the second dose. The CDR3 regions of human TCRbeta chains were analyzed by immunosequencing. On the authors' methods: Repertoire TCRs were checked for matches against a reference library of SARS-CoV-2-specific TCRs that had been generated using the MIRA antigen-specificity platform. Breadth was defined as the fraction of unique TCRs that were SARS-CoV-2-associated, and depth was defined as the fraction of total T cells that were SARS-CoV-2-associated. Using the MIRA data, each spike-specific TCR was assigned both to the spike region to which the TCR was reactive and to a CD4 or CD8 class. Log10-transformed breadth and depth values were compared by one-way ANOVA with Sidak's multiple comparisons tests. The source is immuneACCESS, and TCRdb retained only in-frame sequences with V and J called. Part of the clones is not carried over; for the studies checked, unresolved V genes explain less than half of this, and the remainder is unexplained. Clone size and V and J calls were adopted from that table, with D and trimming inferred from the DNA. This sample has over 140,000 clones in its table, and about 91% of those were observed once. In total, the top ten clones hold around 3.5% of the sample.

CDR1 SGHVS and CDR2 FQNEAQ were looked up in the germline V gene. At the junction V is shortened by 2 bases and J by 3 bases; bases outside the gene matches: 4. The CDR3 covers 16 residues, taking in both the cysteine and the phenylalanine. Only CDR3 DNA is held: 48 bases, read in frame from base 1. The source was peripheral blood, collected 28 days after the second AZD1222 dose. This TCR derives from an adult who received the AZD1222 COVID-19 vaccine. The chain employs TRBV7-8 and TRBJ1-4; 9 bases in the middle match TRBD1. This receptor carries the CDR3 CASSLRDRVSNEKLFF. The DNA reads as follows: TGTGCCAGCAGCTTAAGGGACAGGGTTTCTAATGAAAAACTGTTTTTT.